The clone carrying this T cell receptor beta chain was seen repeatedly, ten times or more. The antigen is not known. The data were taken from a study of identical twins. Among all donors, each was a healthy Caucasian. TCRdb itself ran the 5' RACE reads through MiXCR, one entry per CDR3 protein. This table has hundreds of thousands of distinct CDR3 sequences, roughly 6% appearing once. Notes on the study in general: Insertion counts were lower in abundant cord blood beta clonotypes, a trend that memory repertoires did not show.

From germline, CDR1 is SQVTM and CDR2 ANQGSEA. The CDR3 loop spans 11 amino acids. V was pared by 1 base and J by 7 bases, with 5 bases between. The sample consisted of naive T cells sorted from blood. The chain combines TRBV29-1 with TRBJ2-1, with D hard to call. This TCR came from a man aged 18-30 years in good health. CDR3 bases: TGCAGCGTTGAAGGTGGGAATGAGCAGTTCTTC. This sequence encodes CSVEGGNEQFF.